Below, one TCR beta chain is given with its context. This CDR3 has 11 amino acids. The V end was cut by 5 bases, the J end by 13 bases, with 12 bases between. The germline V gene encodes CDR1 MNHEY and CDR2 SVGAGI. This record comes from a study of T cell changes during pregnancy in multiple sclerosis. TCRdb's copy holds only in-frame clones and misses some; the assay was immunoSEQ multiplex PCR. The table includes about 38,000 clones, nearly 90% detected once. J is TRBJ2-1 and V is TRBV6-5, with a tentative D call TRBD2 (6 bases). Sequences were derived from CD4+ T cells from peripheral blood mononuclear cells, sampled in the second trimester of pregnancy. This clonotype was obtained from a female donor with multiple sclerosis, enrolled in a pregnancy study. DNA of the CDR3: TGTGCCAGCAGTCCCGGGACTTACCAGTTCTTC. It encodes CASSPGTYQFF.